The sequence of this TCR beta chain was determined in a study of T cells in Graves' hyperthyroidism and ophthalmopathy. This clonotype has at least ten counts. The CDR3 consists of 16 residues. Between the trimmed V and J ends, which lost 3 bases and 1 base, there was a span of 15 bases. What was amplified from RNA transcripts were TCR beta CDR3 regions. TCR CDR3 underwent first-round RT-PCR with the HTBI primer set. TCRdb ran MiXCR on the multiplex PCR reads and lists one entry per CDR3 protein. Among roughly 510,000 distinct CDR3 sequences, 20% to 25% were seen once, and the ten largest hold about a quarter.

The sequence came from a man younger than 30 with Graves' hyperthyroidism. Specimen: blood. The rearrangement links TRBV12-3 or TRBV12-4 to TRBJ1-2, with D possibly matching TRBD1 (6 bases). The CDR3 here is CASSFPDSLFNYGYTF. The CDR3 region has the DNA TGTGCCAGCAGTTTCCCGGACAGCCTATTTAACTATGGCTACACCTTC.